Below are 21 T cell receptor beta chains sequenced from a single sample in a study of CD8+CD57+ T cells in acquired aplastic anemia. TCR beta VDJ and CDR3 profiling used genomic DNA as template. TCRdb redid the calling of the reads with MiXCR, one entry per CDR3 protein. Here the sample spans about 190,000 distinct CDR3 sequences, around 50% being singletons. The sample consisted of sorted CD4+, CD8+, or CD8+CD57+ T cells (not recorded which) from PBMCs. The receptors here all came from a human donor in good health, serving as a control.

This clonotype was seen at least ten times. The chain couples TRBV6-5 to TRBJ1-4, with D perhaps matching TRBD1 (6 bases). The CDR3 length is 15 residues. CDR1 and CDR2 from the germline V gene are MNHEY and SVGAGI. V lost 4 bases to trimming and J lost 8 bases, with 17 bases between them. The CDR3 DNA is TGTGCCAGCAGTTCCTCGGGGGCCGCGGAAGAAAAACTGTTTTTT. Translated: CASSSSGAAEEKLFF.

In its sample, this clonotype was seen many times. CDR3: CASGGGARAEQYF. DNA for the CDR3: TGTGCCAGCGGCGGGGGGGCCCGGGCCGAGCAGTACTTC. The J gene is TRBJ2-7, the V gene TRBV2, with 9 bases identical to TRBD2. The CDR3 has 13 amino acids. CDR1 and CDR2 from the germline V gene are SNHLY and FYNNEI. Trimming cost V 8 bases and J 6 bases; bases outside gene matches: 8.

This chain uses TRBV20-1 with TRBJ1-1; D is unresolved. The CDR3 is 14 amino acids. Germline V lookup: CDR1 DFQATT, CDR2 SNEGSKA (reference sequence). The V end was cut by 5 bases, the J end by 0 bases, with 13 bases between. The CDR3 sequence: CSALFPPMNTEAFF. CDR3 coding DNA: TGCAGTGCTTTGTTTCCGCCTATGAACACTGAAGCTTTCTTT.

This clonotype was detected ten times or more. The gene calls are TRBV2 and TRBJ1-4; D is perhaps TRBD1 (6 bases). The V gene's germline CDR1 is SNHLY and CDR2 FYNNEI. The CDR3 loop spans 15 amino acids. Trimming shortened V by 6 bases and J by 3 bases, and 14 bases separated the two germline ends. The CDR3 reads CASSGQQGPNEKLFF. As DNA, the CDR3 is TGTGCCAGCAGCGGTCAACAGGGACCTAATGAAAAACTGTTTTTT.

This clonotype was counted ten times or more. The chain uses TRBV5-8 and TRBJ1-5, with D perhaps matching TRBD1 (6 bases). Germline CDR1 reads SGHTS; CDR2 reads YDEGEE. The CDR3 runs 16 residues. V was clipped by 5 bases and J by 1 base, with 16 bases between them. For the CDR3, the DNA is TGTGCCAGCAGTGCCGGGACAAGGCGAAGCAATCAGCCCCAGCATTTT. It translates to CASSAGTRRSNQPQHF.

This clonotype was counted many times. V and J are TRBV10-3 and TRBJ1-2, with 9 bases fitting TRBD1. From germline, CDR1 is ENHRY and CDR2 SYGVKD. The CDR3 contains 18 residues. The J segment lost 5 bases and the V segment lost 0 bases, leaving 13 bases of the junction unmatched. DNA of the CDR3: TGTGCCATCAGTGAGTCTCGGGACAGGGTGAGACTCGGATATGGCTACACCTTC. As protein: CAISESRDRVRLGYGYTF.

The rearrangement links TRBV20-1 to TRBJ2-5; perhaps TRBD2 as D (6 bases). This CDR3 region has 13 residues. Germline V gene sequence: CDR1 DFQATT, CDR2 SNEGSKA (reference sequence). V lost 6 bases and J lost 1, with 12 bases in between. The CDR3 region is CSAVGSGQETQYF. CDR3 sequence (DNA): TGCAGTGCCGTCGGTAGCGGCCAAGAGACCCAGTACTTC.

This sequence joins TRBV10-1 and TRBJ2-7; 10 nucleotides line up with TRBD1. Germline assignment: CDR1 WNHNN and CDR2 SYGVQD (reference sequence). The V and J ends lost 7 bases and 0 bases, in that order; junction bases with no gene match: 6. The CDR3 runs 15 residues. The CDR3 region is CASKRGTGVSYEQYF. CDR3 nucleotides: TGCGCCAGCAAACGGGGGACAGGGGTCTCCTACGAGCAGTACTTC.

Notes on this clonotype: A read error may produce the germline difference seen at one junction end. The chain uses TRBV10-3 and TRBJ2-7; 12 nucleotides align to TRBD2. CDR1 is ENHRY and CDR2 is SYGVKD in the germline V gene. CDR3 size: 18 residues. CDR3 DNA: TGTGCCAGCAGCGTGACTAGCGGGGGACACGCGAACACCGGGGAGCTGTACTTC. Translating gives CASSVTSGGHANTGELYF.

The chain combines TRBV2 with TRBJ1-2; D is possibly TRBD1 (5 bases). V was clipped by 6 bases and J by 0 bases, with 11 bases between them. The CDR3 consists of 14 residues. CDR1 SNHLY and CDR2 FYNNEI come from the germline V gene. CDR3 loop: CASSPRQTNYGYTF. CDR3 in DNA: TGTGCCAGCAGCCCTCGACAGACTAACTATGGCTACACCTTC. The whole variable domain, remainder taken from reference TRBV2 and TRBJ1-2, is EPEVTQTPSHQVTQMGQEVILRCVPISNHLYFYWYRQILGQKVEFLVSFYNNEISEKSEIFDDQFSVERPDGSNFTLKIRSTKLEDSAMYFCASSPRQTNYGYTFGSGTRLTVV.

The rearrangement links TRBV9 to TRBJ1-6, with no clear D. Trimming shortened V by 0 bases and J by 7 bases, and 11 bases separated the two germline ends. Germline-derived CDR1 and CDR2 are SGDLS and YYNGEE. This CDR3 spans 15 amino acids. For the CDR3, the DNA is TGTGCCAGCAGCGTAGACTTACAGCTCAATTCACCCCTCCACTTT. Translation gives CASSVDLQLNSPLHF.

This clonotype has a count of ten or more. This rearrangement joins TRBV11-2 to TRBJ1-1; unclear D gene. From germline, CDR1 is SGHAT and CDR2 FQNNGV. The CDR3 consists of 13 residues. V was trimmed by 1 base and J by 0 bases, leaving 3 bases between them. CDR3 bases: TGTGCCAGCAGCTTAGTAATGAACACTGAAGCTTTCTTT. Its protein product is CASSLVMNTEAFF.

The chain has TRBV10-3 and TRBJ2-3, with 15 bases fitting TRBD2. V lost 6 bases, J lost 5 bases, and 6 bases stayed unmatched. CDR1 is ENHRY and CDR2 is SYGVKD in the germline V gene. This CDR3 region has 16 residues. CDR3 region: CAISRTSGGAGDTQYF. The CDR3 nucleotides read TGTGCCATCAGCCGGACTAGCGGGGGGGCTGGAGATACGCAGTATTTT.

In this sample, this clonotype turned up a few times. The chain carries TRBV28 and TRBJ1-4; no firm D call. The CDR3 covers 13 residues. Per the germline V gene, CDR1 is MDHEN and CDR2 is SYDVKM. V lost 1 base and J 8 bases, leaving 8 bases between the germline ends. The CDR3 DNA sequence: TGTGCCAGCAGTTTATCGGATCTAGAAAAACTGTTTTTT. It specifies CASSLSDLEKLFF.

V and J are TRBV20-1 and TRBJ1-2; weak D call: TRBD1 (5 bases). Germline CDR1 and CDR2: DFQATT and SNEGSKA (reference sequence). V lost 6 bases to trimming and J lost 2 bases, with 13 bases between them. This CDR3 has 13 amino acids. CDR3 DNA: TGCAGTGCAAGGGACGATTCAAACTATGGCTACACCTTC. Its translation is CSARDDSNYGYTF.

The chain is built from TRBV29-1 and TRBJ1-2, with TRBD1 as a possible D gene (5 bases). V lost 3 bases and J 8 bases, leaving 19 bases between the germline ends. This CDR3 region has 14 residues. The germline V gene has CDR1 SQVTM and CDR2 ANQGSEA. CDR3 sequence reads: CSVEVTGRREGYTF. The CDR3 coding sequence is TGCAGCGTTGAGGTTACAGGCCGACGAGAAGGCTACACCTTC.

In regard to this clonotype: This may be a read error, as it is one base from a much larger clone. V is TRBV19 and J is TRBJ1-1, with D possibly being TRBD1 (6 bases). CDR3 length equals 14 residues. CDR1 is LNHDA and CDR2 is SQIVND in the germline V gene (reference sequence). The CDR3 sequence is CASPPRGGSTEALF. DNA for the CDR3: TGTGCCAGCCCCCCTCGAGGGGGGAGCACTGAAGCTCTCTTT. The variable domain in full, with the rest retrieved from reference TRBV19 and TRBJ1-1, is DGGITQSPKYLFRKEGQNVTLSCEQNLNHDAMYWYRQDPGQGLRLIYYSQIVNDFQKGDIAEGYSVSREKKESFPLTVTSAQKNPTAFYLCASPPRGGSTEALFGQGTRLTVV.

The gene calls are TRBV9 and TRBJ2-3; TRBD1 matches at 9 bases. The CDR3 runs 17 residues. Germline CDR1 SGDLS, CDR2 YYNGEE. The V segment lost 3 bases and the J segment 3 bases; nucleotides outside the gene matches: 11. The CDR3 region has the DNA TGTGCCAGCAGCGGACGACAGGGGGTTAGGTGGACAGATACGCAGTATTTT. It yields the protein CASSGRQGVRWTDTQYF.

This chain uses TRBV7-2 with TRBJ1-6, with D maybe TRBD1 (6 bases). V lost 6 bases and J 8 bases, leaving 11 bases between the germline ends. The CDR3 is 13 residues long. The germline CDR1 and CDR2 sequences are SGHTA and FQGNSA. The CDR3 DNA is TGTGCCAGCAGACAGGGTGATGATTCACCCCTCCACTTT. Translation: CASRQGDDSPLHF.

In this sample, this clonotype turned up many times. This chain joins TRBV9 and TRBJ1-4; TRBD1 agrees at 8 bases. V lost 3 bases and J lost 6; bases outside the gene matches: 7. Germline V CDR1 and CDR2: SGDLS, YYNGEE. The CDR3 runs to 15 residues. As DNA, the CDR3 is TGTGCCAGCAGCGAGACAGGGGTGACGTATGAAAAACTGTTTTTT. It encodes CASSETGVTYEKLFF. Looking up the rest from reference TRBV9 and TRBJ1-4 gives the full variable domain: DSGVTQTPKHLITATGQRVTLRCSPRSGDLSVYWYQQSLDQGLQFLIQYYNGEERAKGNILERFSAQQFPDLHSELNLSSLELGDSALYFCASSETGVTYEKLFFGSGTQLSVL.

This clonotype has at least ten counts. The rearrangement links TRBV7-2 to TRBJ2-5, with D perhaps matching TRBD1 or TRBD2 (6 bases each). The CDR3 is made up of 18 amino acids. Trimming stripped 5 bases from V and 5 bases from J, with 27 bases between. CDR1 and CDR2 from the germline V gene are SGHTA and FQGNSA. Here the CDR3 reads CASSPSIGGQTSRETQYF. The CDR3 nucleotides are TGTGCCAGCAGCCCATCAATAGGGGGTCAGACTAGTAGGGAGACCCAGTACTTC.